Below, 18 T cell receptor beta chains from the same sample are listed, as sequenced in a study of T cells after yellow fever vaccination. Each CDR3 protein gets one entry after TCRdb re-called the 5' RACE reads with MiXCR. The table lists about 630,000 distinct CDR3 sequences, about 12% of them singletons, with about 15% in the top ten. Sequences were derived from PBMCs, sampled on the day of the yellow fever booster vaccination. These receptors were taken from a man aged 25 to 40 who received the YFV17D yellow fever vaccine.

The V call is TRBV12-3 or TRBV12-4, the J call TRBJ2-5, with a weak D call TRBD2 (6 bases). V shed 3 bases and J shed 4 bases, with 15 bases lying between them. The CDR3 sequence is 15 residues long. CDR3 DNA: TGTGCCAGCAGTTTTGGCGGAGGGTGGGCAGAGACCCAGTACTTC. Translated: CASSFGGGWAETQYF.

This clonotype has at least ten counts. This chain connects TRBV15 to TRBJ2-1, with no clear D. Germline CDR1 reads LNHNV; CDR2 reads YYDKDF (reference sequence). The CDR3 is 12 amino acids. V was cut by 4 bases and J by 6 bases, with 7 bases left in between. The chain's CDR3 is CATSTRGNEQFF. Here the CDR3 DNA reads TGTGCCACCAGCACGCGTGGCAATGAGCAGTTCTTC.

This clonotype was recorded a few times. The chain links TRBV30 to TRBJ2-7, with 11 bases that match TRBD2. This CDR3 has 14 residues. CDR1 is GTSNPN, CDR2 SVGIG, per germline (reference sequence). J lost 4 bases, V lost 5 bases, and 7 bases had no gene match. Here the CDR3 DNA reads TGTGCCTGGGGACTAGCGGGTGGGGAGTACGAGCAGTACTTC. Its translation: CAWGLAGGEYEQYF.

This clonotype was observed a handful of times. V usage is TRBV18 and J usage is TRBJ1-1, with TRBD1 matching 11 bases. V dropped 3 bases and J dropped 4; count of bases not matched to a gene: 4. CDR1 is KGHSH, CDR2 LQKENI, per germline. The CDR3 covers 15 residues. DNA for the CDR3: TGTGCCAGCTCACCGCAGGGACAGGGGGGCACTGAAGCTTTCTTT. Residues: CASSPQGQGGTEAFF.

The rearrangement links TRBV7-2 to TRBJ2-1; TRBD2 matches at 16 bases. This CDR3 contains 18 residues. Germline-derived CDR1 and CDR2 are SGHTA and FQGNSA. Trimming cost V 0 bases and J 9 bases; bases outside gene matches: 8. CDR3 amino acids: CASSLAGMGLAGGGEQFF. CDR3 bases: TGTGCCAGCAGCTTAGCGGGAATGGGACTAGCGGGAGGGGGTGAGCAGTTCTTC.

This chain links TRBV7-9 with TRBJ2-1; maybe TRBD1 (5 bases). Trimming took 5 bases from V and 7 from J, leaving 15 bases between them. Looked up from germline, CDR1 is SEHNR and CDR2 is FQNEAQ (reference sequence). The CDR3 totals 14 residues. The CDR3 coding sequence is TGTGCCAGCAGCCCTACGGGTAGGACAAATGAGCAGTTCTTC. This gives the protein CASSPTGRTNEQFF.

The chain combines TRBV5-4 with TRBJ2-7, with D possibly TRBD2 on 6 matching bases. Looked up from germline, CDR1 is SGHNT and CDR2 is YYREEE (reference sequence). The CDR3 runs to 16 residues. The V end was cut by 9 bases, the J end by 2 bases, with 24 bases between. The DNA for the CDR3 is TGTGCCACCCACCCCGGCCAAGGAGGGGAACCCTACGAGCAGTACTTC. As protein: CATHPGQGGEPYEQYF.

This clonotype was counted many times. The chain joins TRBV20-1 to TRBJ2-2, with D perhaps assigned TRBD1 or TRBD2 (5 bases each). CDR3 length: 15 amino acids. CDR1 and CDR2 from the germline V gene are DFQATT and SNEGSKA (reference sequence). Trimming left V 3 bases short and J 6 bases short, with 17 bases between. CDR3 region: CSASTGRTPAGELFF. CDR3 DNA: TGCAGTGCTAGTACGGGACGGACTCCAGCCGGGGAGCTGTTTTTT.

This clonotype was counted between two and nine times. Here the CDR3 reads CASRTGNYGYTF. CDR3 in DNA: TGTGCCAGCAGGACTGGGAACTATGGCTACACCTTC. The V gene is TRBV7-9, the J gene TRBJ1-2; no definite D call. The V end lost 6 bases, the J end lost 2 bases, and 7 bases lay between the germline ends. Germline V gene lookup returns CDR1 SEHNR and CDR2 FQNEAQ (reference sequence). The CDR3 extends over 12 amino acids.

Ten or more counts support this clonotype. The CDR3 coding sequence is TGTGCCAGCAGTTTAGTGAGGGGGGTAGGAGATACGCAGTATTTT. Translated, it gives CASSLVRGVGDTQYF. The chain uses TRBV12-3 or TRBV12-4 and TRBJ2-3, with D perhaps being TRBD1 or TRBD2 (6 bases each). V was pared by 1 base and J by 5 bases, with 13 bases between. This CDR3 is built from 15 residues.

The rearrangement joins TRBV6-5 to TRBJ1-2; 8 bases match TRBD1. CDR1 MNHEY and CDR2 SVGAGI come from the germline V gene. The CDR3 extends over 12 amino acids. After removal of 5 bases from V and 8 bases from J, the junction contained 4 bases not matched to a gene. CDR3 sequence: CASSIQGAGYTF. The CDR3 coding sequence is TGTGCCAGCAGTATCCAGGGGGCGGGCTACACCTTC.

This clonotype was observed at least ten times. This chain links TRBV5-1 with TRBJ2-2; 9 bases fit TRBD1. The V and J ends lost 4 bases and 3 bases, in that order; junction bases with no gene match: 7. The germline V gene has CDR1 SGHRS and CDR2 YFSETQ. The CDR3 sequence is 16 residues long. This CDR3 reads CASSRVTGGDTGELFF. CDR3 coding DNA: TGCGCCAGCAGCCGTGTAACAGGGGGCGACACCGGGGAGCTGTTTTTT.

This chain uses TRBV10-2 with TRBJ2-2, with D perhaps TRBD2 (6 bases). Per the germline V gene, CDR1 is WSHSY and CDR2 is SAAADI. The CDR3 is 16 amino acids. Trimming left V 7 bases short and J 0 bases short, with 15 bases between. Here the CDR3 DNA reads TGCGCCAGCATTGGGGGACTGGGGTCGAACACCGGGGAGCTGTTTTTT. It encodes CASIGGLGSNTGELFF.

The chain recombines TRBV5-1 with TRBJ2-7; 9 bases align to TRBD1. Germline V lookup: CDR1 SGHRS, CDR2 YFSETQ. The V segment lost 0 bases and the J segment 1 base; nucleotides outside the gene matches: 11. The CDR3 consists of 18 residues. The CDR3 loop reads CASSLGPFTGGESYEQYF. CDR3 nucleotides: TGCGCCAGCAGCTTGGGCCCATTTACAGGGGGCGAGTCCTACGAGCAGTACTTC.

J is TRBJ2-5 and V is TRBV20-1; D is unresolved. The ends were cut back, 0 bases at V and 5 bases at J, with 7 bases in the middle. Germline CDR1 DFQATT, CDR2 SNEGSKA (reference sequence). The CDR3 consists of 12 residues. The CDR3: CSAREVGETQYF. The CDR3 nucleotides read TGCAGTGCTAGAGAGGTGGGGGAGACCCAGTACTTC.

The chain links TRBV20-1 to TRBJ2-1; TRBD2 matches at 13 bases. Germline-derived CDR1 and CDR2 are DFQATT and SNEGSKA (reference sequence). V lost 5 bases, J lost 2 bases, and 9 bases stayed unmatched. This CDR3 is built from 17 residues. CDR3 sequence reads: CSAGAGLAGPTYNEQFF. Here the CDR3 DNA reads TGCAGTGCTGGGGCGGGACTAGCGGGACCGACCTACAATGAGCAGTTCTTC.

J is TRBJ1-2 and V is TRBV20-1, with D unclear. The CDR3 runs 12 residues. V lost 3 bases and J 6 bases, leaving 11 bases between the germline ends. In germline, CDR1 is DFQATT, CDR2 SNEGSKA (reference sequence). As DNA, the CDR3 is TGCAGTGCTAGTGTCCCGAGCGATGGCTACACCTTC. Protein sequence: CSASVPSDGYTF.

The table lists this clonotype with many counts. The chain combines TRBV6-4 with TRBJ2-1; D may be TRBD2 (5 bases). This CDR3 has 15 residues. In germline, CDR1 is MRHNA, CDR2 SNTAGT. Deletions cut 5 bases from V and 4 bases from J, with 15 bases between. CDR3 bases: TGTGCCAGCAGTCCCCGAGGTGGCGGGTACAATGAGCAGTTCTTC. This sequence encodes CASSPRGGGYNEQFF.